This T cell receptor beta chain stems from a study of cytomegalovirus exposure and HLA in healthy donors. Whole-study context: Earlier sequencing of about 179 million T cells yielded fewer than 140 million unique TCR beta sequences. Study-wide results and caveats: Reportedly, HLA-A and HLA-B alleles of most subjects were accurately predicted from TCR beta. Links to common viral pathogens appeared, in a later analysis, for several of the most significant clusters. Across HLA loci, a later analysis found differing TCR association rates, with DRB1 most and HLA-C fewest.

PCR used 60 Vbeta primers and 13 Jbeta primers. Profiled with immunoSEQ multiplex PCR; TCRdb holds only in-frame clones, not every one. There are around 150,000 clones in the sample; about 75% occur only once, and approximately 2% lies in the top ten. The CDR3 length is 15 residues. V was pared by 7 bases and J by 5 bases, with 20 bases between. Per germline, CDR1 SNHLY and CDR2 FYNNEI. This clone showed up just once. No antigen is known for it. The sample comprised PBMCs. V gene TRBV2 combines with J gene TRBJ1-1, with a weak D call TRBD1 (5 bases). The receptor was derived from a female donor in good health and CMV-seronegative. The CDR3: CASIGQGGRKTEAFF. The CDR3 DNA reads as TGTGCCAGCATCGGGCAGGGAGGGAGGAAGACTGAAGCTTTCTTT.